This TCR beta chain stems from a study of T-cell reconstitution after alpha-beta-depleted transplantation in children. Trimming at V came to 3 bases and at J to 0 bases, leaving 1 base not matched to a gene. CDR1 is DFQATT, CDR2 SNEGSKA, per germline (reference sequence). The CDR3 is 14 residues long. Comment on this clonotype: The antigen is unknown.

Study-level results: Counts and diversity of T cells one year after transplant came mostly from newly produced T cells. Alpha-beta T cells present about two months after transplant were reported to originate from several hundred expanded graft clones.

TCRbeta library preparation incorporated unique molecular identifiers. A single record per CDR3 protein comes from TCRdb applying MiXCR to the PCR reads. The repertoire holds under 750,000 distinct CDR3 sequences, with under 30% as singletons. This TCR was sampled from a boy under three years old who had a stem cell transplant for acute myeloid leukemia, so the T cells may come from the graft donor. The chain has TRBV20-1 and TRBJ1-5; 8 bases are a match to TRBD1. The specimen was PBMCs, mostly from graft donor cells, collected 360 days after TCRalphabeta/CD19-depleted stem cell transplant. The CDR3 loop is CSASGTGSNQPQHF. The CDR3 coding sequence is TGCAGTGCTAGTGGGACAGGTAGCAATCAGCCCCAGCATTTT.